This passage covers 24 T cell receptor beta chains from one sample sequenced in a study of cytomegalovirus exposure and HLA in healthy donors. PCR involved 60 Vbeta and 13 Jbeta primers. TCRdb's table, derived via immunoSEQ multiplex PCR, lists solely in-frame clones and lacks some. This repertoire shows over 85,000 clones, 76% found once; its top ten account for 13%. The sequencing input was PBMCs. Receptor source: a man aged 30 to 39 in good health and CMV-seropositive.

The rearrangement links TRBV4-1 to TRBJ2-7, with 8 bases fitting TRBD2. This CDR3 spans 15 amino acids. Trimming took 2 bases from V and 2 from J; bases not matched to a gene: 5. The V gene's germline CDR1 is MGHRA and CDR2 YSYEKL. For the CDR3, the DNA is TGCGCCAGCAGCCAATATTCGGGGGGGACCTACGAGCAGTACTTC. Protein: CASSQYSGGTYEQYF.

This clone was recorded only once. CDR3 DNA: TGTGCCAGCAGCTTAAAAGGGGCCCCTCAGCCCCAGCATTTT. The encoded protein is CASSLKGAPQPQHF. The J gene is TRBJ1-5, the V gene TRBV7-9; TRBD1 might be the D (5 bases). Germline assignment: CDR1 SEHNR and CDR2 FQNEAQ (reference sequence). The CDR3 extends over 14 amino acids. V dropped 2 bases and J dropped 6 bases, with 11 bases sitting between them. The variable domain in full, completed from reference TRBV7-9 and TRBJ1-5, reads DTGVSQNPRHKITKRGQNVTFRCDPISEHNRLYWYRQTLGQGPEFLTYFQNEAQLEKSRLLSDRFSAERPKGSFSTLEIQRTEQGDSAMYLCASSLKGAPQPQHFGDGTRLSIL.

The V call is TRBV6-5, the J call TRBJ1-5, with D uncertain. This CDR3 spans 13 amino acids. Trimming pared 8 bases from V and 4 bases from J, leaving 12 bases between. Germline V CDR1 and CDR2: MNHEY, SVGAGI. Here the CDR3 reads CASQTRENQPQHF. In DNA, the CDR3 is TGTGCCAGCCAAACTCGGGAGAATCAGCCCCAGCATTTT.

The count of this clone is one. The gene calls are TRBV5-1 and TRBJ2-7; 8 nucleotides align to TRBD2. This CDR3 is 15 amino acids long. Unmatched junction bases numbered 7, after V lost 1 base and J lost 4 bases. Germline assignment: CDR1 SGHRS and CDR2 YFSETQ. This CDR3 is CASSLYGGATYEQYF. The CDR3, as DNA: TGCGCCAGCAGCTTGTACGGGGGGGCAACGTACGAGCAGTACTTC.

The V call is TRBV4-1, the J call TRBJ2-2, with D possibly being TRBD1 (6 bases). In germline, CDR1 is MGHRA, CDR2 YSYEKL. V lost 0 bases and J lost 4, with 12 bases in between. This CDR3 is 16 amino acids long. This CDR3 reads CASSQELQGRTGELFF. DNA for the CDR3: TGCGCCAGCAGCCAAGAATTGCAGGGGCGCACCGGGGAGCTGTTTTTT.

This clone showed up just once. The V and J genes are TRBV27 and TRBJ2-7, with a tentative D call TRBD2 (6 bases). V was cut by 6 bases and J by 6 bases, with 15 bases left in between. The CDR3 is 13 amino acids. The germline V gene has CDR1 MNHEY and CDR2 SMNVEV (reference sequence). The DNA for the CDR3 is TGTGCCAGCAGGGCGGGACGAGGAGGCGAGCAGTACTTC. Protein sequence: CASRAGRGGEQYF.

This clone was seen just once. This is likely a read error, given that the CDR3 carries no conserved phenylalanine or tryptophan at its end. The V gene is TRBV13, the J gene TRBJ2-7; 13 positions match TRBD2. This CDR3 has 15 amino acids. V was clipped by 0 bases and J by 6 bases; unmatched bases: 2. The V gene's germline CDR1 is PRHDT and CDR2 FYEKMQ (reference sequence). The CDR3 DNA follows: TGTGCCAGCAGCTTAGGACTAGCGGGGGGGCGCGAGCAGTACCTC. As protein: CASSLGLAGGREQYL.

On this clone itself: The junction departs from germline at one end; a sequencing error may be responsible. This sequence joins TRBV5-1 and TRBJ2-7; 7 positions agree with TRBD1. The CDR3 runs to 16 residues. Germline lookup yields CDR1 SGHRS and CDR2 YFSETQ. This chain's CDR3 is CASSYRGDSPAYEQCF. CDR3 coding DNA: TGCGCCAGCAGCTACCGAGGGGACAGCCCTGCCTACGAGCAGTGCTTC.

The CDR3 nucleotides are TGTGCCAGCAGCCGGGAAGGAGCGGCCTACGAGCAGTACTTC. It codes for CASSREGAAYEQYF. The chain combines TRBV28 with TRBJ2-7; tentatively, D is TRBD2 (5 bases). This CDR3 is built from 14 residues. V was trimmed by 6 bases and J by 2 bases, leaving 14 bases between them. The germline V gene encodes CDR1 MDHEN and CDR2 SYDVKM.

J is TRBJ2-7 and V is TRBV19; tentative D call: TRBD2 (5 bases). CDR1 and CDR2 (germline): LNHDA, SQIVND (reference sequence). The ends were cut back, 8 bases at V and 6 bases at J, with 17 bases in the middle. The CDR3 has 13 amino acids. The CDR3 reads CASSTLPGVEQYF. Here the CDR3 DNA reads TGTGCCAGTTCCACCCTACCCGGGGTCGAGCAGTACTTC.

The chain employs TRBV9 and TRBJ2-7, with 7 positions matching TRBD2. This CDR3 region has 14 residues. Per germline, CDR1 SGDLS and CDR2 YYNGEE. V was pared by 0 bases and J by 3 bases, with 3 bases of the junction left unmatched. The CDR3 spells CASSVGGEGYEQYF. Written as DNA, the CDR3 is TGTGCCAGCAGCGTAGGGGGGGAGGGCTACGAGCAGTACTTC.

The chain recombines TRBV7-8 with TRBJ1-1; D might be TRBD1 (5 bases). This CDR3 contains 17 residues. V lost 0 bases, J lost 0 bases, and 14 bases lay in between. The V gene's germline CDR1 is SGHVS and CDR2 FQNEAQ. This CDR3 is CASSLAWGREMNTEAFF. The CDR3, as DNA: TGTGCCAGCAGCTTAGCGTGGGGACGGGAGATGAACACTGAAGCTTTCTTT.

The genes are TRBV30 and TRBJ1-1; 11 bases are a match to TRBD1. The V and J ends lost 7 bases and 4 bases, in that order; junction bases with no gene match: 8. The germline V gene encodes CDR1 GTSNPN and CDR2 SVGIG (reference sequence). CDR3 length: 14 amino acids. As DNA, the CDR3 is TGTGCCTCCACTCCAGGGACAGGGGGCACTGAAGCTTTCTTT. Translation gives CASTPGTGGTEAFF. The complete variable domain, with remaining parts taken from reference TRBV30 and TRBJ1-1, reads SQTIHQWPATLVQPVGSPLSLECTVEGTSNPNLYWYRQAAGRGLQLLFYSVGIGQISSEVPQNLSASRPQDRQFILSSKKLLLSDSGFYLCASTPGTGGTEAFFGQGTRLTVV.

V usage is TRBV28 and J usage is TRBJ2-5; D remains unclear. The V end lost 2 bases, the J end lost 2 bases, and 9 bases lay between the germline ends. In germline, CDR1 is MDHEN, CDR2 SYDVKM. This CDR3 spans 14 amino acids. CDR3 residues: CASSLVAFQETQYF. CDR3 nucleotides: TGTGCCAGCAGTTTAGTGGCCTTTCAAGAGACCCAGTACTTC. Together with reference TRBV28 and TRBJ2-5, the CDR3 gives the full variable domain: DVKVTQSSRYLVKRTGEKVFLECVQDMDHENMFWYRQDPGLGLRLIYFSYDVKMKEKGDIPEGYSVSREKKERFSLILESASTNQTSMYLCASSLVAFQETQYFGPGTRLLVL.

This clone has just a few counts. Written as DNA, the CDR3 is TGTGCCTGGAGGGAGGGATCGGCGGAGCAGTTCTTC. Encoded protein: CAWREGSAEQFF. This sequence joins TRBV30 and TRBJ2-1; a weak D match, TRBD2 (6 bases). Germline-derived CDR1 and CDR2 are GTSNPN and SVGIG (reference sequence). The CDR3 covers 12 residues. Trimming removed 3 bases from V and 10 bases from J, with 13 bases in between.

The rearrangement uses TRBV7-9 and TRBJ2-1; perhaps TRBD2 as D (6 bases). V was pared by 3 bases and J by 2 bases, with 8 bases between. Germline CDR1 SEHNR, CDR2 FQNEAQ (reference sequence). The CDR3 is 14 amino acids. The CDR3 sequence: CASSLPGAYNEQFF. CDR3 DNA: TGTGCCAGCAGCTTGCCGGGGGCCTACAATGAGCAGTTCTTC.

This clone was counted once. V gene TRBV7-9 combines with J gene TRBJ1-1, with unresolved D. Germline-derived CDR1 and CDR2 are SEHNR and FQNEAQ (reference sequence). V was shortened by 1 base and J by 2 bases, with 11 bases between the two germline ends. The CDR3 spans 15 residues. As DNA, the CDR3 is TGTGCCAGCAGCTTAGTCAACAAACCCAACACTGAAGCTTTCTTT. Translation gives CASSLVNKPNTEAFF.

The chain employs TRBV30 and TRBJ2-7; D unresolved. Trimming shortened V by 0 bases and J by 1 base, and 10 bases separated the two germline ends. The CDR3 sequence is 14 residues long. The V gene's germline CDR1 is GTSNPN and CDR2 SVGIG (reference sequence). The CDR3 here is CAWSVLAGSYEQYF. Written as DNA, the CDR3 is TGTGCCTGGAGTGTACTTGCCGGTTCCTACGAGCAGTACTTC.

A single count supports this clone. V usage is TRBV15 and J usage is TRBJ1-5, with 7 bases identical to TRBD1. CDR1 and CDR2 from the germline V gene are LNHNV and YYDKDF (reference sequence). J lost 0 bases, V lost 1 base, and 6 bases had no gene match. The CDR3 extends over 17 amino acids. The CDR3 spells CATSRVGQSYSNQPQHF. For the CDR3, the DNA is TGTGCCACCAGCAGAGTGGGACAGTCTTATAGCAATCAGCCCCAGCATTTT.

The chain links TRBV4-3 to TRBJ2-2; TRBD2 agrees at 15 bases. The V gene's germline CDR1 is LGHNA and CDR2 YSLEER. J was trimmed by 7 bases and V by 2 bases; bases with no gene match: 2. CDR3 size: 16 residues. The CDR3 sequence: CASSQRTSGGGGELFF. The CDR3 DNA sequence: TGCGCCAGCAGCCAAAGGACTAGCGGGGGGGGCGGGGAGCTGTTTTTT.

This CDR3 is CASSLGLAVYNEQFF. CDR3 DNA sequence: TGCGCCAGCAGCCTAGGACTAGCGGTGTACAATGAGCAGTTCTTC. This chain joins TRBV5-1 and TRBJ2-1; TRBD2 aligns across 10 bases. Germline V gene data show CDR1 as SGHRS and CDR2 as YFSETQ. The J segment lost 4 bases and the V segment lost 4 bases, leaving 5 bases of the junction unmatched. This CDR3 spans 15 amino acids.

The chain couples TRBV4-3 to TRBJ1-2; D is perhaps TRBD1 (5 bases). This CDR3 comprises 16 residues. Germline CDR1 is LGHNA and CDR2 is YSLEER. Trimming stripped 1 base from V and 6 bases from J, with 18 bases between. The CDR3 sequence is CASSQGSRTGTDGYTF. The CDR3 bases are TGCGCCAGCAGCCAAGGGTCCCGGACCGGGACTGATGGCTACACCTTC.

The chain joins TRBV7-9 to TRBJ2-5, with D maybe TRBD2 (5 bases). The CDR3 contains 12 residues. CDR1 and CDR2 from the germline V gene are SEHNR and FQNEAQ (reference sequence). V was pared by 5 bases and J by 11 bases, with 15 bases between. The CDR3 reads CASSPELREQYF. In nucleotides, the CDR3 is TGTGCCAGCAGCCCAGAATTGAGGGAGCAGTACTTC.

The CDR3 here is CASSPNMADEQYF. The CDR3 DNA follows: TGTGCCAGCTCACCAAACATGGCGGACGAGCAGTACTTC. The J gene is TRBJ2-7, the V gene TRBV18; D is undetermined. V dropped 2 bases and J dropped 5 bases, with 10 bases sitting between them. Germline loops: CDR1 KGHSH, CDR2 LQKENI. This CDR3 has 13 residues.